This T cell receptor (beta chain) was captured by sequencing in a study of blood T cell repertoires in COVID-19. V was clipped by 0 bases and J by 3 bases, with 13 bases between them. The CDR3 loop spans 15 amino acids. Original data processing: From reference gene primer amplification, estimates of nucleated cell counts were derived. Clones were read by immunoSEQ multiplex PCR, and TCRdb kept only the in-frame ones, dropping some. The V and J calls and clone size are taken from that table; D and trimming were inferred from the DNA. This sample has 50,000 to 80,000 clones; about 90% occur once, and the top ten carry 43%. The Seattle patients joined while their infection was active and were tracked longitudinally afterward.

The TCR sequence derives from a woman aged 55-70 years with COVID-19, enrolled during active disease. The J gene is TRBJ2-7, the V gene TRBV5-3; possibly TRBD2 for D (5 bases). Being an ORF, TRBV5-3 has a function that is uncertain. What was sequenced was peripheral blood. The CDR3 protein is CARSLERGKDYEQYF. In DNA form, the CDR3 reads TGTGCCAGAAGCTTGGAACGGGGAAAGGACTACGAGCAGTACTTC.